This TCR beta chain originates from a study of blood T cell repertoires in COVID-19. Data came from immunoSEQ multiplex PCR; TCRdb stores just in-frame clones and leaves some out. The table lists around 150,000 clones, approximately 88% of them singletons. Losses at the gene ends were 7 bases for V and 1 base for J; bases not matched to a gene: 4. The CDR3 totals 15 residues. Germline V gene data show CDR1 as SGHNT and CDR2 as YYREEE (reference sequence). The rearrangement joins TRBV5-4 to TRBJ1-4, with 10 bases aligning to TRBD1. This receptor was identified in a woman aged 55-75 years who had recovered from COVID-19. What was sequenced was PBMCs or T cells enriched from blood (not recorded which). The CDR3 bases are TGTGCCAGCCGAAGGACAGGGGGAACTAATGAAAAACTGTTTTTT. Translated: CASRRTGGTNEKLFF.